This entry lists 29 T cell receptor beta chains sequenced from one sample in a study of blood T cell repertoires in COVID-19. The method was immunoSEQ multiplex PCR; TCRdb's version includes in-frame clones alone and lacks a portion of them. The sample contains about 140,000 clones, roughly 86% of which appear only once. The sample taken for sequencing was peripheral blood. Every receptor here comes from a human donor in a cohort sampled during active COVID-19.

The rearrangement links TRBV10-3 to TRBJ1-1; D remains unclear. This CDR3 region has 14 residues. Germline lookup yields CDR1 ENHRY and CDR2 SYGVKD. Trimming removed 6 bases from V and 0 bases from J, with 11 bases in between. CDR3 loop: CAIRDKNLNTEAFF. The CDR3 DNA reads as TGTGCCATCAGAGACAAGAATTTGAACACTGAAGCTTTCTTT.

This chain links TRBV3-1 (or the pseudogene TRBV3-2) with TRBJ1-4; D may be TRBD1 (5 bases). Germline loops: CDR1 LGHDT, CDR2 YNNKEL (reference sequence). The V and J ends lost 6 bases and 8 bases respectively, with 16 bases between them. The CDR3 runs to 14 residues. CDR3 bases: TGTGCCAGCAGTACAGGAAGGGAAAAAGAAAAACTGTTTTTT. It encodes CASSTGREKEKLFF.

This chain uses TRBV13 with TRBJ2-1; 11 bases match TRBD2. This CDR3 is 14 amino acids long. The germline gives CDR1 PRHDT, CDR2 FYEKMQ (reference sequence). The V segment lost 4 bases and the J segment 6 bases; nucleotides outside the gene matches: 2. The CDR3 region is CASSSSGGSNEQFF. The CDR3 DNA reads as TGTGCCAGCAGCTCTAGCGGGGGGTCCAATGAGCAGTTCTTC.

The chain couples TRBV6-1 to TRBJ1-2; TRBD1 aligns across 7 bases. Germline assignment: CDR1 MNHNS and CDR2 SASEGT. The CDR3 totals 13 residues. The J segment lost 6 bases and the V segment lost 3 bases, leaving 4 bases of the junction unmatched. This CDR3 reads CASSDRGAHGYTF. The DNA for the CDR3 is TGTGCCAGCAGTGACAGGGGGGCCCATGGCTACACCTTC.

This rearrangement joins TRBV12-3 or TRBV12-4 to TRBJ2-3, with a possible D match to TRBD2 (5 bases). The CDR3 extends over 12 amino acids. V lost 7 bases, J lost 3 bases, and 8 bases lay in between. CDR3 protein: CASTGVTDTQYF. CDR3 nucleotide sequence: TGTGCCAGCACCGGGGTTACAGATACGCAGTATTTT.

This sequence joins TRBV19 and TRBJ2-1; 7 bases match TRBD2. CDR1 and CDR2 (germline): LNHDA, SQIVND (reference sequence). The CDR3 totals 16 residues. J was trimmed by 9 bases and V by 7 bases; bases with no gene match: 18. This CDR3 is CASTRSAGDAAREQFF. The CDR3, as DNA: TGTGCCAGTACCAGATCGGCGGGAGATGCGGCACGTGAGCAGTTCTTC. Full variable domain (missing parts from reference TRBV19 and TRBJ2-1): DGGITQSPKYLFRKEGQNVTLSCEQNLNHDAMYWYRQDPGQGLRLIYYSQIVNDFQKGDIAEGYSVSREKKESFPLTVTSAQKNPTAFYLCASTRSAGDAAREQFFGPGTRLTVL.

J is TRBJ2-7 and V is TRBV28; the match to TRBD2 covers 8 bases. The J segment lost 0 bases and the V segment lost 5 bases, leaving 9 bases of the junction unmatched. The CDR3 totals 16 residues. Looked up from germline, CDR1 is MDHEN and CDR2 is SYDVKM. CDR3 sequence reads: CASSDSGRASSYEQYF. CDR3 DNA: TGTGCCAGCAGTGATTCCGGGAGGGCGAGCTCCTACGAGCAGTACTTC. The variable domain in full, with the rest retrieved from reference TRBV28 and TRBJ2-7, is DVKVTQSSRYLVKRTGEKVFLECVQDMDHENMFWYRQDPGLGLRLIYFSYDVKMKEKGDIPEGYSVSREKKERFSLILESASTNQTSMYLCASSDSGRASSYEQYFGPGTRLTVT.

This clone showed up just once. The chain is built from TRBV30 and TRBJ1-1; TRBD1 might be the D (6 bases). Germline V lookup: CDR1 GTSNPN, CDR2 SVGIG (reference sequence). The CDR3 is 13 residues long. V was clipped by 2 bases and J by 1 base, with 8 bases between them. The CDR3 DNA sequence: TGTGCCTGGAGTACAGGGTCGAACACTGAAGCTTTCTTT. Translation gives CAWSTGSNTEAFF.

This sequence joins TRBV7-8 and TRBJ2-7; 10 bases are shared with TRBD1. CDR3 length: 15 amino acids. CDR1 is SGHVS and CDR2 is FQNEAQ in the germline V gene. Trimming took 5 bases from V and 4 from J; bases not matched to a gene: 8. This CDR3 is CASSTLDRGRYEQYF. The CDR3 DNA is TGTGCCAGCAGCACATTAGACAGGGGGCGTTACGAGCAGTACTTC.

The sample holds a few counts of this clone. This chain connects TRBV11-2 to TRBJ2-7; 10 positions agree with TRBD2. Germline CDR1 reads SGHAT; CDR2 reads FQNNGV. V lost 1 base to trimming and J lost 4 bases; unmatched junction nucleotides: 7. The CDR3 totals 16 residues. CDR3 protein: CASSLGASGGPYEQYF. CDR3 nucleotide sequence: TGTGCCAGCAGCTTAGGGGCTAGCGGGGGCCCTTACGAGCAGTACTTC. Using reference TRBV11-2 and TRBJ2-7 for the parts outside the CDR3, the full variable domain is EAGVAQSPRYKIIEKRQSVAFWCNPISGHATLYWYQQILGQGPKLLIQFQNNGVVDDSQLPKDRFSAERLKGVDSTLKIQPAKLEDSAVYLCASSLGASGGPYEQYFGPGTRLTVT.

In DNA, the CDR3 is TGTGCCTGGAGTGGTACTAGCGGGAGGGCCTTGGAGCAGTTCTTC. Its translation is CAWSGTSGRALEQFF. V usage is TRBV30 and J usage is TRBJ2-1; 13 bases fit TRBD2. The ends lost 1 base at V and 10 bases at J; junction bases unmatched: 7. The CDR3 has 15 amino acids. CDR1 is GTSNPN, CDR2 SVGIG, per germline (reference sequence).

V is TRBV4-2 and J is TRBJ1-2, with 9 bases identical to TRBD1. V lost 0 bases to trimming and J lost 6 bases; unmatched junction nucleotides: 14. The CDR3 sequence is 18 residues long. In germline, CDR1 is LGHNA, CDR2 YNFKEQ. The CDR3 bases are TGTGCCAGCAGCCAAGATTTGTTGGGAAACAGGGGGCGGAATGGCTACACCTTC. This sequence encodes CASSQDLLGNRGRNGYTF.

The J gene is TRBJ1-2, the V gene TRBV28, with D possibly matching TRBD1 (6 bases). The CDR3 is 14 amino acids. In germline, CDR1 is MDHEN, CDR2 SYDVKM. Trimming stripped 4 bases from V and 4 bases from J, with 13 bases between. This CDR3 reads CASSSTVGAYGYTF. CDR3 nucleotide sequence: TGTGCCAGCAGTTCGACGGTGGGGGCCTATGGCTACACCTTC.

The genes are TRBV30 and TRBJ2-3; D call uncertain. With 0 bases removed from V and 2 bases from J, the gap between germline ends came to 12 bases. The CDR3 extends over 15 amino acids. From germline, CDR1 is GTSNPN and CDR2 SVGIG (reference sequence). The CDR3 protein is CAWSVSPLNTDTQYF. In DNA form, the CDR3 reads TGTGCCTGGAGTGTATCCCCCCTTAACACAGATACGCAGTATTTT.

The CDR3 sequence: CAIRRDRDSYEQYF. The CDR3 DNA reads TGTGCCATCCGCCGGGACAGGGACTCCTACGAGCAGTACTTC. The V gene is TRBV10-3, the J gene TRBJ2-7; TRBD1 matches at 9 bases. V was pared by 8 bases and J by 0 bases, with 5 bases of the junction left unmatched. Germline V CDR1 and CDR2: ENHRY, SYGVKD. There are 14 residues in the CDR3.

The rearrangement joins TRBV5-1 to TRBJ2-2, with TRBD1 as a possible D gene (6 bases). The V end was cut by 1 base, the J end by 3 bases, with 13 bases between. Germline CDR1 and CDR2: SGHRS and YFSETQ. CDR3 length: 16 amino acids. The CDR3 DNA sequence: TGCGCCAGCAGCTTGTTAAAGAGGGGGTACACCGGGGAGCTGTTTTTT. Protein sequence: CASSLLKRGYTGELFF.

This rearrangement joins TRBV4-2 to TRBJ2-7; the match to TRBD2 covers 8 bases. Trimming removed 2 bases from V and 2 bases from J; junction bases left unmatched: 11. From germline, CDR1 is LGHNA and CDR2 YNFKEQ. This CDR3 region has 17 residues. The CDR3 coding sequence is TGTGCCAGCAGCCAATATTCGGGACTAGTCGGCGCCTACGAGCAGTACTTC. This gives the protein CASSQYSGLVGAYEQYF.

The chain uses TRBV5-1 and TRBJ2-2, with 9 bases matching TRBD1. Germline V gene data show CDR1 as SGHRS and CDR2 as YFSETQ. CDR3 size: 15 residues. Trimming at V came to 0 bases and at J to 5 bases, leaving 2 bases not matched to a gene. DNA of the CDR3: TGCGCCAGCAGCTTGGGAGGACAGGGGACCGGGGAGCTGTTTTTT. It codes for CASSLGGQGTGELFF.

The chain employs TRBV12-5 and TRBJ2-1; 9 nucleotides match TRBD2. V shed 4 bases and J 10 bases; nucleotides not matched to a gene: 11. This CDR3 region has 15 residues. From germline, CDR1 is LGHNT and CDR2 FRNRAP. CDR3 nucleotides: TGTGCTAGTGGTTACTTAGCGGGGGAATCGGGCGAGCAGTTCTTC. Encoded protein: CASGYLAGESGEQFF.

In DNA, the CDR3 is TGTGCCAGCAGTCAACGCGGGAGCTCCTACAATGAGCAGTTCTTC. Translation gives CASSQRGSSYNEQFF. The V and J genes are TRBV28 and TRBJ2-1; 7 nucleotides align to TRBD2. Germline V lookup: CDR1 MDHEN, CDR2 SYDVKM. The V gene end was trimmed by 5 bases and the J gene end by 0 bases; junction bases not matched to a gene: 4. The CDR3 runs 15 residues. The variable domain in full, with the rest retrieved from reference TRBV28 and TRBJ2-1, is DVKVTQSSRYLVKRTGEKVFLECVQDMDHENMFWYRQDPGLGLRLIYFSYDVKMKEKGDIPEGYSVSREKKERFSLILESASTNQTSMYLCASSQRGSSYNEQFFGPGTRLTVL.

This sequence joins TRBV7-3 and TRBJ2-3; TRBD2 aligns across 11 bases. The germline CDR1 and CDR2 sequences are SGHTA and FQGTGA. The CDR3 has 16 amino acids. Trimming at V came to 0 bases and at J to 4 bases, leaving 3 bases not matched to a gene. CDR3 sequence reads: CASSLTTSGIPDTQYF. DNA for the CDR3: TGTGCCAGCAGCTTAACGACTAGCGGGATTCCAGATACGCAGTATTTT.

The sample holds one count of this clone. The CDR3 DNA follows: TGTGCCATTGCCGGGACAGATGGCTACACCTTC. Translation: CAIAGTDGYTF. The rearrangement links TRBV2 to TRBJ1-2; 7 nucleotides line up with TRBD1. The CDR3 runs to 11 residues. The germline V gene has CDR1 SNHLY and CDR2 FYNNEI. The V and J ends lost 10 bases and 6 bases, in that order; junction bases with no gene match: 5.

This chain's CDR3 is CASEVGAGLYGYTF. The CDR3 DNA reads as TGTGCCAGCGAGGTAGGAGCGGGGCTCTATGGCTACACCTTC. J is TRBJ1-2 and V is TRBV6-5; perhaps TRBD1 as D (5 bases). The CDR3 sequence is 14 residues long. Germline CDR1 and CDR2: MNHEY and SVGAGI. With 8 bases removed from V and 4 bases from J, the gap between germline ends came to 17 bases.

For the CDR3, the DNA is TGTGCCAGCAGTTTAAGGGAGGGGGGCTACGAGCAGTACTTC. This codes for CASSLREGGYEQYF. J is TRBJ2-7 and V is TRBV27; weak D call: TRBD2 (7 bases). The length of the CDR3 is 14 residues. Germline V gene sequence: CDR1 MNHEY, CDR2 SMNVEV (reference sequence). Trimming took off 2 bases at V and 3 bases at J, with 11 bases between the two ends.

In DNA form, the CDR3 reads TGTGCCAGCAGTGCCCTCGTAGCGGGAGTTCTGACAGATACGCAGTATTTT. Translation gives CASSALVAGVLTDTQYF. The chain is built from TRBV27 and TRBJ2-3; 9 bases are shared with TRBD2. The junction had 12 bases not matched to a gene; V was cut back by 5 bases and J by 3 bases. This CDR3 comprises 17 residues. The germline V gene encodes CDR1 MNHEY and CDR2 SMNVEV (reference sequence).

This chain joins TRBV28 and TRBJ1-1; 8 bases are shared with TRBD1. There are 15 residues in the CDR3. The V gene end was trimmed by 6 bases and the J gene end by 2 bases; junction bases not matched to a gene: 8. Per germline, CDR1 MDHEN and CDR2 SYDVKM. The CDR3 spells CASRPSGQANTEAFF. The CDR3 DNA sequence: TGTGCCAGCAGGCCCTCGGGACAGGCCAACACTGAAGCTTTCTTT.

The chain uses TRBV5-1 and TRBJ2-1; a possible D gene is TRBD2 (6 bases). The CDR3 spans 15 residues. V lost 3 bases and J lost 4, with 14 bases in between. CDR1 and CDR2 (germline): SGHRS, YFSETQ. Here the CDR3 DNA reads TGCGCCAGCAGCTCCGGGACTCCGGGATACAATGAGCAGTTCTTC. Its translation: CASSSGTPGYNEQFF. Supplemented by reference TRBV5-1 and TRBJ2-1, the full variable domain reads KAGVTQTPRYLIKTRGQQVTLSCSPISGHRSVSWYQQTPGQGLQFLFEYFSETQRNKGNFPGRFSGRQFSNSRSEMNVSTLELGDSALYLCASSSGTPGYNEQFFGPGTRLTVL.

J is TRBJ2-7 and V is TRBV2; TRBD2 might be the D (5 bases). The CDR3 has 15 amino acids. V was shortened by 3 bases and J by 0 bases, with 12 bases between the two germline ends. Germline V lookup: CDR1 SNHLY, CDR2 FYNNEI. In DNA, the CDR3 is TGTGCCAGCAGTGATGGAGGAGCTAGCTCCTACGAGCAGTACTTC. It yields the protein CASSDGGASSYEQYF.

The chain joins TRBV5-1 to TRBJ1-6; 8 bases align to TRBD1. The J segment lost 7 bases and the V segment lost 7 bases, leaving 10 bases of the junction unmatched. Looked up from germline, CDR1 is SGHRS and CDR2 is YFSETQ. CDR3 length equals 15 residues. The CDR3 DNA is TGCGCCAGCCGCCCCACGACAGGGGTAAATTCACCCCTCCACTTT. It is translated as CASRPTTGVNSPLHF.